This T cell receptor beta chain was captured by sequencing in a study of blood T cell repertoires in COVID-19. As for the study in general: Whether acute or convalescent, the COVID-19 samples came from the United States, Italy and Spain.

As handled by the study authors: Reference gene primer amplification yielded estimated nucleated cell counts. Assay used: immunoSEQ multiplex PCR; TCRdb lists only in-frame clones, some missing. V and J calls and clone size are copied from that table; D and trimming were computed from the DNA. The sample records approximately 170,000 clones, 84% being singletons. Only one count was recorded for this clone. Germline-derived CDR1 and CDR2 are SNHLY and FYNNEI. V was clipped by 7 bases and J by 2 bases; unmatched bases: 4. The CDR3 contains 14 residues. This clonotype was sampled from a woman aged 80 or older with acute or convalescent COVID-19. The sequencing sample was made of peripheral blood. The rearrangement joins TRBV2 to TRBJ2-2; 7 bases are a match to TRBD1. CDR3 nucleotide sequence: TGTGCCAGCAAAGACAGGGTTAACACCGGGGAGCTGTTTTTT. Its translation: CASKDRVNTGELFF.